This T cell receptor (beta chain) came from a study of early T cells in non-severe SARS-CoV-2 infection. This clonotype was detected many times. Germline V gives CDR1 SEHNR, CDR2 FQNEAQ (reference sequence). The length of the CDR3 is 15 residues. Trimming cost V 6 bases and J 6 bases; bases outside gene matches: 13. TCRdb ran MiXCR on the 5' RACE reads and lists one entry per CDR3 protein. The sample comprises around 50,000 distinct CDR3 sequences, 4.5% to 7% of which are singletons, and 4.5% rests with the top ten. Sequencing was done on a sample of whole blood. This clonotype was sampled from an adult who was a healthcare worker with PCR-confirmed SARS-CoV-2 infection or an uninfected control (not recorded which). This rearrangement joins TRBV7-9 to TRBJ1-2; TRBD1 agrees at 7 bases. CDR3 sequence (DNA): TGTGCCAGCAGAAGACCACAGGGGCCCTTCGATGGCTACACCTTC. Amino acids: CASRRPQGPFDGYTF.